This is a list of T cell receptor beta chains from one sample in a study of beta chain features in type 1 diabetes. Method: immunoSEQ multiplex PCR; TCRdb's copy keeps in-frame clones and lacks some. The table lists 350,000 to 450,000 clones, about 15% of them singletons. What was sequenced was naive CD4+ T cells from blood. The receptors here all came from a young woman in good health. Each CDR3 is given with its conserved first and last residue. D genes are given only for firm matches. A row's size may be missing; if present it is once, few, many or a size class.

d_gene	abundance	v_gene	j_gene	CDR3nt	CDR3aa
.	.	TRBV6-1	TRBJ1-2	TGTGCCAGCAGTGAAGCGCTTGTTACAGGGACGGTTGTAACCTTC	CASSEALVTGTVVTF
.	few	TRBV6-6	TRBJ2-7	TGTGCCAGCACTCCGGGGAACTACGAGCAGTACTTC	CASTPGNYEQYF
.	few	TRBV19	TRBJ2-2	TGTGCCAGTTCCGAACAGGCTTTCACCGGGGAGCTGTTTTTT	CASSEQAFTGELFF
TRBD1	few	TRBV5-1	TRBJ1-5	TGCGCCAGCAGCTTCGGGACAGGGATGAATCAGCCCCAGCATTTT	CASSFGTGMNQPQHF
TRBD2	few	TRBV7-2	TRBJ2-5	TGTGCCAGCAGCTCGTGGGCGGGAGCGGGCCTAGAGACCCAGTACTTC	CASSSWAGAGLETQYF
.	.	TRBV5-5	TRBJ2-1	TGTGCCAGCGTCGGGAGAACCGCTAATGAGCAGTTCTTC	CASVGRTANEQFF
.	.	TRBV6-5	TRBJ2-5	TGTGCCAGCAGTTACCCTGGAGGGCAAGAGACCCAGTACTTC	CASSYPGGQETQYF
TRBD1	few	TRBV19	TRBJ1-1	TGTGCCAGTAGCGGGGACAGGGGTAACACTGAAGCTTTCTTT	CASSGDRGNTEAFF
TRBD2	.	TRBV28	TRBJ2-7	TGTGCCAGCAGTTTTCGAGCGGGAGGGGGCGAGCAGTACTTC	CASSFRAGGGEQYF
.	few	TRBV5-6	TRBJ2-3	TGTGCCAGCAGCTTATGGGAGAGCACAGATACGCAGTATTTT	CASSLWESTDTQYF
TRBD1	.	TRBV6-6	TRBJ2-7	TGTGCCAGCAGGTCCGGGACAGGGGCCCCCTCCTACGAGCAGTACTTC	CASRSGTGAPSYEQYF
TRBD1	.	TRBV7-9	TRBJ1-1	TGTGCCAGCACCCGGACAGGGGATCGTTTCGCTTTCTTT	CASTRTGDRFAFF
.	few	TRBV4-3	TRBJ2-1	TGCGCCAGCAGTCCTAGCGAGAGATCCGGAAACGAGCAGTTCTTC	CASSPSERSGNEQFF
TRBD2	.	TRBV29-1	TRBJ2-7	TGCAGCGTTGCGGGAAAGCGGGGGGTATCCTACGAGCAGTACTTC	CSVAGKRGVSYEQYF
TRBD1	few	TRBV19	TRBJ2-1	TGTGCCAGTAGCGTCCCGGGACAGGGATGGGGCTACAATGAGCAGTTCTTC	CASSVPGQGWGYNEQFF
.	.	TRBV5-1	TRBJ2-6	TGCGCCAGCAGCTTGCACGGGGATCCCGGCTCTGGGGCCAACGTCCTGACTTTC	CASSLHGDPGSGANVLTF
TRBD1	.	TRBV7-9	TRBJ2-7	TGTGCCAGCAGCTCACGACAGGGGGAGGGCTACGAGCAGTACTTC	CASSSRQGEGYEQYF
.	few	TRBV28	TRBJ2-7	TGTGCCAGCAGTCTCGACTTGAACGAGCAGTACTTC	CASSLDLNEQYF
.	few	TRBV28	TRBJ2-3	TGTGCCAGCAGTTTAGAGGGACTCCCTCCGTATTTT	CASSLEGLPPYF
.	few	TRBV2	TRBJ2-7	TGTGCCAGCAGCAGGTGGATCTACGAGCAGTACTTC	CASSRWIYEQYF
.	.	TRBV5-1	TRBJ2-2	TGCGCCAGCTATATGGCAGGGAACACCGGGGAGCTGTTTTTT	CASYMAGNTGELFF
TRBD1	.	TRBV30	TRBJ1-2	TGTGCCTGGACAAGACAGGGTGGCTACACCTTC	CAWTRQGGYTF
.	.	TRBV30	TRBJ1-5	TGTGCCTGGAATCTTACAGGGAATCAGCCCCAGCATTTT	CAWNLTGNQPQHF
TRBD1	.	TRBV6-6	TRBJ2-7	TGTGCCAGCAGTGGGACAGGGCGATCCTACGAGCAGTACTTC	CASSGTGRSYEQYF
.	few	TRBV7-8	TRBJ1-5	TGTGCCAGCAGCCTCGACAGTAGCAATCAGCCCCAGCATTTT	CASSLDSSNQPQHF
.	.	TRBV28	TRBJ1-5	TGTGCCAGCAGCCCAGGGGACAAAAATCAGCCCCAGCATTTT	CASSPGDKNQPQHF
TRBD1	.	TRBV5-1	TRBJ2-7	TGCGCCAGCAGCGAACAGGGGCACGAGCAGTACTTC	CASSEQGHEQYF
.	.	TRBV19	TRBJ2-6	TGTGCCAGTAGTAGCTACTCTGGGGCCAACGTCCTGACTTTC	CASSSYSGANVLTF
TRBD2	.	TRBV7-9	TRBJ2-5	TGTGCCAGCAGAAAGGGACTAGCGGGGGACCAAGAGACCCAGTACTTC	CASRKGLAGDQETQYF
TRBD1	.	TRBV14	TRBJ2-7	TGTGCCAGCAGCCGGACAGGGATCGAGCAGTACTTC	CASSRTGIEQYF
TRBD1	.	TRBV11-3	TRBJ1-1	TGTGCCAGCAGCCTAAGGACAGGGCACACTGAAGCTTTCTTT	CASSLRTGHTEAFF
.	few	TRBV18	TRBJ2-7	TGTGCCAGCTCACCAGGACAGCCCTACGAGCAGTACTTC	CASSPGQPYEQYF
.	few	TRBV18	TRBJ1-5	TGTGCCAGCTCGCTCCAGGGCCCCGAATGGCCCCAGCATTTT	CASSLQGPEWPQHF
.	.	TRBV2	TRBJ2-5	TGTGCCAGCAGGGGGACTTCTCAAGAGACCCAGTACTTC	CASRGTSQETQYF
TRBD1	.	TRBV5-1	TRBJ2-7	TGCGCCAGCAGCCCCCAGACAGGGGGCGGGAACGAGCAGTACTTC	CASSPQTGGGNEQYF
TRBD2	.	TRBV11-3	TRBJ2-1	TGTGCCAGCAGCTTAGATTACGGGAGGGCCTACAATGAGCAGTTCTTC	CASSLDYGRAYNEQFF
.	.	TRBV9	TRBJ2-5	TGTGCCAGCAGATCAGGGGACGGTCAAGAGACCCAGTACTTC	CASRSGDGQETQYF
.	few	TRBV6-1	TRBJ2-1	TGTGCCAGCAGTGAACGGTACAATGAGCAGTTCTTC	CASSERYNEQFF
.	few	TRBV7-9	TRBJ1-1	TGTGCCAGCAGCTTCAGGTTCTCGGACAGTGTGAACACTGAAGCTTTCTTT	CASSFRFSDSVNTEAFF
TRBD2	.	TRBV14	TRBJ2-1	TGTGCCAGCAGCCCCCAACTAGCGGGAGTTAATGAGCAGTTCTTC	CASSPQLAGVNEQFF
.	few	TRBV28	TRBJ2-3	TGTGCCAGCAGTTTGGGAGTGTATACGCAGTATTTT	CASSLGVYTQYF